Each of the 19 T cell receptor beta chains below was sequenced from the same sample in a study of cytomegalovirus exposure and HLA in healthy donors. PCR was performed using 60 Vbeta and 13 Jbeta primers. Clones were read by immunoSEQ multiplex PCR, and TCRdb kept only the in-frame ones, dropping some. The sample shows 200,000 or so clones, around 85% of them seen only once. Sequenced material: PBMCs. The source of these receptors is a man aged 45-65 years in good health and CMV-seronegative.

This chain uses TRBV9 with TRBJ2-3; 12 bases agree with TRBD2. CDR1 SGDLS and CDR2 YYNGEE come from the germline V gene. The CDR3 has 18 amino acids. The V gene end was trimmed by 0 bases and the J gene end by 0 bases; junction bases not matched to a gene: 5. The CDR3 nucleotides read TGTGCCAGCAGCGTAGAGGGACTAGCGGGTTCTAGCACAGATACGCAGTATTTT. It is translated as CASSVEGLAGSSTDTQYF.

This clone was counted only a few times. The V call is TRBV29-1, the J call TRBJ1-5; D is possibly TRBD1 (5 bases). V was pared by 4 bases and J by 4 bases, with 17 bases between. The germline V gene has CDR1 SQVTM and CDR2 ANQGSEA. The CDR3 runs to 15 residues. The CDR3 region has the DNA TGCAGCGTTGGTGGTCACAGACAGCCTAATCAGCCCCAGCATTTT. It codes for CSVGGHRQPNQPQHF.

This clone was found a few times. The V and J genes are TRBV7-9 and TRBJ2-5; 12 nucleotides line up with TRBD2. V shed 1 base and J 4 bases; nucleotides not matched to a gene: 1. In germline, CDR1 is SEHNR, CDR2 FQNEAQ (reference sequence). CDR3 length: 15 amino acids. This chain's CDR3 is CASSLGLAGVETQYF. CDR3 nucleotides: TGTGCCAGCAGCTTAGGACTAGCGGGAGTAGAGACCCAGTACTTC.

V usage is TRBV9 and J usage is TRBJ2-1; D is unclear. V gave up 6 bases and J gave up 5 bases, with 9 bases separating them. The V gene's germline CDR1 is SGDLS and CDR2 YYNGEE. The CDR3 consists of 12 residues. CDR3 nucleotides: TGTGCCAGCAAAAACAGTCACAATGAGCAGTTCTTC. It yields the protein CASKNSHNEQFF.

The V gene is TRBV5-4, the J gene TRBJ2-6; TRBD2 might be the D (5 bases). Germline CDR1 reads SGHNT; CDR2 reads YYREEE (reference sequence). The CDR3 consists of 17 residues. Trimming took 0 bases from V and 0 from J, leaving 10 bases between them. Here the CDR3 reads CASSLGVGSSGANVLTF. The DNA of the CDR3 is TGTGCCAGCAGCTTGGGGGTAGGGAGCTCTGGGGCCAACGTCCTGACTTTC.

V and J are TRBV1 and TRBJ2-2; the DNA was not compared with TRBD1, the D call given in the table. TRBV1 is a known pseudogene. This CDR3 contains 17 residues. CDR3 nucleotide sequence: TGCACCAGCAGCCAAGATCGGTCGACAGCGAACACCGGGGAGCTGTTTTTT. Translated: CTSSQDRSTANTGELFF.

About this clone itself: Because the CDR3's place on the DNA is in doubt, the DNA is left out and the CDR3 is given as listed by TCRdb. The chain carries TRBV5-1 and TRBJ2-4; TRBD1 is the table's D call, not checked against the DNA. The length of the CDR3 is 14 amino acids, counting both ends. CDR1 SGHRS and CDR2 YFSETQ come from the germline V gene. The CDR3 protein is CASSFGQGGNIQYF.

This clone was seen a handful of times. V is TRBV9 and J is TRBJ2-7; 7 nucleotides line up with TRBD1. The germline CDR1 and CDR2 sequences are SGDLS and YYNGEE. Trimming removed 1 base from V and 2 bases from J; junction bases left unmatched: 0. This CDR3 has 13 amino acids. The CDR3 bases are TGTGCCAGCAGCGTAACAGGGGCCTACGAGCAGTACTTC. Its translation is CASSVTGAYEQYF.

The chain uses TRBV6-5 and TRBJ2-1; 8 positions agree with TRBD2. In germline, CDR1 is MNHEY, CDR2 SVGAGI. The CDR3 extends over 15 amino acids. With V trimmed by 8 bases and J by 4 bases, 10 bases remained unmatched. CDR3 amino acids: CASPRKASGYNEQFF. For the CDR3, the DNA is TGTGCCAGCCCTCGGAAGGCTAGCGGGTACAATGAGCAGTTCTTC.

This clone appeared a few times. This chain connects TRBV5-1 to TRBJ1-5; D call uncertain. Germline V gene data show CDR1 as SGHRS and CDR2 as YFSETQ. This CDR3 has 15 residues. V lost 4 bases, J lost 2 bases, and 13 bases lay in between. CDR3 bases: TGCGCCAGCAGCATTGACGGTGAGGGCAATCAGCCCCAGCATTTT. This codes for CASSIDGEGNQPQHF.

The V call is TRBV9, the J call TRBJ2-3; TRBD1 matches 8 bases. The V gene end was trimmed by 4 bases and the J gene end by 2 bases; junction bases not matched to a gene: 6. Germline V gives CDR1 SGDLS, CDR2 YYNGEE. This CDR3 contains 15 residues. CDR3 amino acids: CASSPGTGYTDTQYF. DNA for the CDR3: TGTGCCAGCAGCCCTGGGACAGGCTACACAGATACGCAGTATTTT. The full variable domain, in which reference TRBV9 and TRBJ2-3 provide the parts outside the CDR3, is DSGVTQTPKHLITATGQRVTLRCSPRSGDLSVYWYQQSLDQGLQFLIQYYNGEERAKGNILERFSAQQFPDLHSELNLSSLELGDSALYFCASSPGTGYTDTQYFGPGTRLTVL.

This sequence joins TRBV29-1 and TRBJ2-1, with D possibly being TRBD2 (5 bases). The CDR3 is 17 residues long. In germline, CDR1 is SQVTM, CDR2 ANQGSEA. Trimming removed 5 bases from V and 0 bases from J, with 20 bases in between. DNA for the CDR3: TGCAGCGTTCGATCCTCGGGCCAGCGGAGCTCCTACAATGAGCAGTTCTTC. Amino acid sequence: CSVRSSGQRSSYNEQFF.

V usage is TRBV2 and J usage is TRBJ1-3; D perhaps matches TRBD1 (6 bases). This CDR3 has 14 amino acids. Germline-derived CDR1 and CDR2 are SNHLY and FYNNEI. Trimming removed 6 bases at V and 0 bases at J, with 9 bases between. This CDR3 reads CASRDRISGNTIYF. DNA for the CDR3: TGTGCCAGCAGGGACAGAATCTCTGGAAACACCATATATTTT.

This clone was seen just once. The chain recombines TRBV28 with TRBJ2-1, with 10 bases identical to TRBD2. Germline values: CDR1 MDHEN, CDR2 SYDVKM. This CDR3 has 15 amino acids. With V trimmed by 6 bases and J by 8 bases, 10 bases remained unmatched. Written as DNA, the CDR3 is TGTGCCAGCAGATATAAGAGCGGGAGGGGGTATGAGCAGTTCTTC. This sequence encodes CASRYKSGRGYEQFF.

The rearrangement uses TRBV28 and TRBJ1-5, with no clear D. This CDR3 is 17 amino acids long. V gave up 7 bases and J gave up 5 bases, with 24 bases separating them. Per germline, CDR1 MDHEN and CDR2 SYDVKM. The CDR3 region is CASTSLSGTVGYQPQHF. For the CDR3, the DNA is TGTGCCAGCACCTCACTCTCGGGAACAGTGGGGTATCAGCCCCAGCATTTT.

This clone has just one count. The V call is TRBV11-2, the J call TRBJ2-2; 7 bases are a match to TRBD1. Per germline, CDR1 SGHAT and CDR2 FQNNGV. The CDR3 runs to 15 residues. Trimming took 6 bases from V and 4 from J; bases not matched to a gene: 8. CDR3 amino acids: CASRFSPGGTGELFF. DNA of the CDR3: TGTGCCAGCAGATTCTCGCCAGGGGGCACCGGGGAGCTGTTTTTT.

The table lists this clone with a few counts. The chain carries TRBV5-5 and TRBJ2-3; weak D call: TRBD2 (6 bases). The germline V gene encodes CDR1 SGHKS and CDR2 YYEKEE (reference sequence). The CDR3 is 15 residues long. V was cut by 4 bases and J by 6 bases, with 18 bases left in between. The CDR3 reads CASSGAGTLGDTQYF. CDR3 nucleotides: TGTGCCAGCAGCGGGGCCGGGACTCTAGGGGATACGCAGTATTTT.

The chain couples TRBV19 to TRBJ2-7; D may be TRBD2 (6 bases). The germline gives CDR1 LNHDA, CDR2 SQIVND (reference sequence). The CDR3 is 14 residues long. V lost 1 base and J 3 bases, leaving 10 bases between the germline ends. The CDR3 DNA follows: TGTGCCAGTAGTATAGCGGGAGTAGGCTACGAGCAGTACTTC. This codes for CASSIAGVGYEQYF.

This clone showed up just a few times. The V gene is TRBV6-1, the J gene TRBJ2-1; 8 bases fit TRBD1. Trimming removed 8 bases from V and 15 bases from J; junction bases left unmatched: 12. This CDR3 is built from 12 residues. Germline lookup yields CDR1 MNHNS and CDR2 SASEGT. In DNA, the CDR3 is TGTGCCAGCTCGGACAGGGTCCCCGTCACGTTCTTC. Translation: CASSDRVPVTFF.